Following are 26 T cell receptor beta chains from one sample sequenced in a study of T cell changes during pregnancy in multiple sclerosis. Some clones are missing from TCRdb's copy, which holds only in-frame ones; the method was immunoSEQ multiplex PCR. This table has about 47,000 clones, roughly 92% appearing once. The material was peripheral blood, obtained after pregnancy. These receptors originate from a female donor with multiple sclerosis, enrolled in a pregnancy study.

This chain connects TRBV2 to TRBJ2-1; 10 nucleotides line up with TRBD1. The V and J ends lost 4 bases and 8 bases, in that order; junction bases with no gene match: 8. Per the germline V gene, CDR1 is SNHLY and CDR2 is FYNNEI. The CDR3 is 15 residues long. Here the CDR3 reads CASSAAGTGVDEQFF. CDR3 bases: TGTGCCAGCAGTGCGGCCGGGACAGGGGTCGATGAGCAGTTCTTC.

This clone was seen a single time. V gene TRBV27 combines with J gene TRBJ1-2; 11 nucleotides align to TRBD1. The CDR3 spans 15 residues. Unmatched junction bases numbered 4, after V lost 5 bases and J lost 2 bases. Per the germline V gene, CDR1 is MNHEY and CDR2 is SMNVEV (reference sequence). CDR3 loop: CASSTRDRGNYGYTF. CDR3 coding DNA: TGTGCCAGCAGTACTCGGGACAGGGGGAACTATGGCTACACCTTC.

The chain employs TRBV6-5 and TRBJ1-6; 12 positions match TRBD1. CDR1 is MNHEY, CDR2 SVGAGI, per germline. Losses at the gene ends were 6 bases for V and 9 bases for J; bases not matched to a gene: 6. CDR3 length equals 15 residues. As DNA, the CDR3 is TGTGCCAGCAGCCCGGGACAGGGGGCCTCTTCACCCCTCCACTTT. It is translated as CASSPGQGASSPLHF.

The V and J genes are TRBV10-3 and TRBJ1-1, with 7 bases identical to TRBD1. CDR1 and CDR2 from the germline V gene are ENHRY and SYGVKD. The CDR3 contains 15 residues. V shed 0 bases, J shed 4 bases, and the junction held 5 bases outside the gene matches. CDR3 bases: TGTGCCATCAGTGAGTCGGAGGCAGGGGGCACTGAAGCTTTCTTT. Its protein product is CAISESEAGGTEAFF.

V and J are TRBV6-5 and TRBJ2-4; TRBD2 is a possible D gene (7 bases). Trimming cost V 6 bases and J 6 bases, with 18 bases left between them. This CDR3 is 15 amino acids long. Germline CDR1 reads MNHEY; CDR2 reads SVGAGI. CDR3 residues: CASRPPGGRRNIQYF. The CDR3 bases are TGTGCCAGCAGGCCCCCCGGGGGGCGGCGAAACATTCAGTACTTC.

Only one count was recorded for this clone. V gene TRBV19 combines with J gene TRBJ2-6; the match to TRBD1 covers 7 bases. Germline CDR1 reads LNHDA; CDR2 reads SQIVND (reference sequence). The CDR3 has 15 residues. V dropped 7 bases and J dropped 0; count of bases not matched to a gene: 3. The CDR3 reads CASIQGSSGANVLTF. In nucleotides, the CDR3 is TGTGCCAGTATACAGGGGAGCTCTGGGGCCAACGTCCTGACTTTC.

For the CDR3, the DNA is TGTGCCAGTAGTTTGGGACAGGCATACCAAGAGACCCAGTACTTC. Encoded protein: CASSLGQAYQETQYF. This chain connects TRBV19 to TRBJ2-5; 8 nucleotides align to TRBD1. Germline CDR1 reads LNHDA; CDR2 reads SQIVND (reference sequence). The trim removed 5 bases at V and 0 bases at J, leaving 5 bases unmatched. The CDR3 covers 15 residues.

The J gene is TRBJ2-5, the V gene TRBV11-3; D not resolved. The CDR3 is made up of 13 amino acids. Germline CDR1 is SGHNT and CDR2 is YENEEA. Trimming cost V 3 bases and J 3 bases, with 8 bases left between them. The CDR3 here is CASSFGPKETQYF. As DNA, the CDR3 is TGTGCCAGCAGCTTTGGGCCAAAAGAGACCCAGTACTTC.

J is TRBJ2-7 and V is TRBV4-3; a possible D gene is TRBD1 (5 bases). In germline, CDR1 is LGHNA, CDR2 YSLEER. V was pared by 0 bases and J by 7 bases, with 16 bases between. CDR3 size: 15 residues. DNA of the CDR3: TGCGCCAGCAGCCAAGATCCCCTGCAGGGAAGGGAGCAGTACTTC. Translated, it gives CASSQDPLQGREQYF.

The chain links TRBV2 to TRBJ2-5; TRBD1 is a possible D gene (6 bases). The CDR3 is 14 amino acids. Germline-derived CDR1 and CDR2 are SNHLY and FYNNEI. The V and J ends lost 6 bases and 0 bases respectively, with 11 bases between them. The CDR3 loop is CASRDRQYQETQYF. DNA for the CDR3: TGTGCCAGCAGGGACAGACAGTACCAAGAGACCCAGTACTTC.

The genes are TRBV28 and TRBJ2-5, with D possibly matching TRBD1 (7 bases). V lost 6 bases to trimming and J lost 2 bases, with 22 bases between them. Germline lookup yields CDR1 MDHEN and CDR2 SYDVKM. The CDR3 loop spans 17 amino acids. CDR3 amino acids: CASRTSLGGGDQETQYF. The CDR3, as DNA: TGTGCCAGCAGGACGAGCCTAGGGGGCGGGGATCAAGAGACCCAGTACTTC. The whole variable domain, filled in from reference TRBV28 and TRBJ2-5, reads DVKVTQSSRYLVKRTGEKVFLECVQDMDHENMFWYRQDPGLGLRLIYFSYDVKMKEKGDIPEGYSVSREKKERFSLILESASTNQTSMYLCASRTSLGGGDQETQYFGPGTRLLVL.

V usage is TRBV6-1 and J usage is TRBJ2-3, with 13 bases fitting TRBD2. The trim removed 6 bases at V and 3 bases at J, leaving 6 bases unmatched. The length of the CDR3 is 16 residues. Germline CDR1 and CDR2: MNHNS and SASEGT. In nucleotides, the CDR3 is TGTGCCAGCAGGGAAAGACTAGCGGGGGGAACAGATACGCAGTATTTT. It encodes CASRERLAGGTDTQYF.

The chain uses TRBV27 and TRBJ1-1; D perhaps matches TRBD1 (6 bases). The CDR3 is 14 residues long. Germline CDR1 MNHEY, CDR2 SMNVEV (reference sequence). The germline V and J ends were trimmed by 7 bases and 6 bases, with 18 bases remaining between them. The CDR3: CASKIAGASAEAFF. The CDR3 nucleotides are TGTGCCAGCAAAATAGCGGGGGCGAGTGCTGAAGCTTTCTTT.

The chain links TRBV9 to TRBJ1-1; 8 positions match TRBD1. The CDR3 sequence is 15 residues long. J lost 5 bases, V lost 4 bases, and 10 bases had no gene match. Germline V CDR1 and CDR2: SGDLS, YYNGEE. Here the CDR3 DNA reads TGTGCCAGCAGCCCGCCATCGGGACAGGTAACTGAAGCTTTCTTT. Protein: CASSPPSGQVTEAFF.

V and J are TRBV19 and TRBJ2-2, with 8 bases aligning to TRBD1. Germline V lookup: CDR1 LNHDA, CDR2 SQIVND (reference sequence). The J segment lost 0 bases and the V segment lost 6 bases, leaving 0 bases of the junction unmatched. This CDR3 is 14 amino acids long. CDR3 bases: TGTGCCAGTAGGGACAGGGCGAACACCGGGGAGCTGTTTTTT. Amino acids: CASRDRANTGELFF.

A single count supports this clone. The chain uses TRBV4-3 and TRBJ2-7, with TRBD1 matching over 8 bases. The CDR3 covers 14 residues. The germline CDR1 and CDR2 sequences are LGHNA and YSLEER. With V trimmed by 1 base and J by 9 bases, 8 bases remained unmatched. The CDR3 DNA sequence: TGCGCCAGCAGCCAAGGCCAGGGGGCGGTTGCGCAGTACTTC. Amino acids: CASSQGQGAVAQYF.

The J gene is TRBJ1-1, the V gene TRBV10-3; D is possibly TRBD1 (6 bases). V was cut by 3 bases and J by 5 bases, with 13 bases left in between. CDR3 length: 14 residues. CDR1 is ENHRY, CDR2 SYGVKD, per germline. The CDR3 coding sequence is TGTGCCATCAGTGACATCGACAGGACGACTGAAGCTTTCTTT. Translation: CAISDIDRTTEAFF.

The CDR3 is CASSSDRASNQPQHF. As DNA, the CDR3 is TGTGCCAGCAGCTCAGACAGGGCCAGCAATCAGCCCCAGCATTTT. The chain recombines TRBV6-5 with TRBJ1-5, with TRBD1 matching 7 bases. V gave up 6 bases and J gave up 1 base; unmatched junction bases: 6. CDR1 is MNHEY, CDR2 SVGAGI, per germline. This CDR3 is 15 amino acids long.

The genes are TRBV4-3 and TRBJ2-1; TRBD2 agrees at 11 bases. Trimming took 1 base from V and 10 from J; bases not matched to a gene: 9. The germline V gene has CDR1 LGHNA and CDR2 YSLEER. CDR3 size: 16 residues. The CDR3: CASSQGTSGPLQEQFF. Written as DNA, the CDR3 is TGCGCCAGCAGCCAAGGGACTAGCGGGCCCTTGCAGGAGCAGTTCTTC.

The rearrangement joins TRBV5-1 to TRBJ2-2, with 11 bases aligning to TRBD1. The CDR3 is made up of 16 amino acids. Germline trimming cut 3 bases from V and 7 bases from J; bases unmatched to any gene: 8. Germline V CDR1 and CDR2: SGHRS, YFSETQ. This chain's CDR3 is CASSSGQGARDGELFF. The CDR3 bases are TGCGCCAGCAGCTCAGGACAGGGGGCTAGGGACGGGGAGCTGTTTTTT.

The rearrangement links TRBV13 to TRBJ2-3; 7 bases map to TRBD2. Germline V gene data show CDR1 as PRHDT and CDR2 as FYEKMQ (reference sequence). Losses at the gene ends were 6 bases for V and 0 bases for J; bases not matched to a gene: 3. This CDR3 region has 14 residues. The CDR3 is CASRYGGSTDTQYF. The CDR3 DNA follows: TGTGCCAGCAGATACGGGGGGAGCACAGATACGCAGTATTTT.

The chain uses TRBV11-2 and TRBJ2-1, with TRBD2 identical over 8 bases. Germline trimming cut 5 bases from V and 1 base from J; bases unmatched to any gene: 4. The CDR3 contains 15 residues. Germline-derived CDR1 and CDR2 are SGHAT and FQNNGV. In DNA form, the CDR3 reads TGTGCCAGCAGCCTGGGCGGGGGGTCCTACAATGAGCAGTTCTTC. This gives the protein CASSLGGGSYNEQFF.

The chain links TRBV6-6 to TRBJ2-7; 9 bases map to TRBD1. With V trimmed by 6 bases and J by 5 bases, 11 bases remained unmatched. Germline loops: CDR1 MNHNY, CDR2 SVGAGI (reference sequence). This CDR3 spans 15 amino acids. CDR3: CASSPEGQGSNEQYF. Written as DNA, the CDR3 is TGTGCCAGCAGCCCTGAGGGACAGGGATCCAACGAGCAGTACTTC.

The chain employs TRBV2 and TRBJ1-1; D not certain. This CDR3 is 13 amino acids long. Germline values: CDR1 SNHLY, CDR2 FYNNEI. V gave up 3 bases and J gave up 3 bases, with 8 bases separating them. The CDR3 DNA reads as TGTGCCAGCAGTGAGGCCGGGGACACTGAAGCTTTCTTT. This encodes CASSEAGDTEAFF.

The chain is built from TRBV7-3 and TRBJ2-5; 8 positions agree with TRBD2. V dropped 4 bases and J dropped 3; count of bases not matched to a gene: 7. Germline values: CDR1 SGHTA, CDR2 FQGTGA. This CDR3 has 15 amino acids. This CDR3 is CASSSAGADKETQYF. In DNA form, the CDR3 reads TGTGCCAGCAGCTCAGCGGGGGCTGATAAAGAGACCCAGTACTTC.

The V call is TRBV7-3, the J call TRBJ1-6; TRBD1 agrees at 11 bases. The CDR3 has 15 residues. V shed 4 bases, J shed 14 bases, and the junction held 10 bases outside the gene matches. In germline, CDR1 is SGHTA, CDR2 FQGTGA. Here the CDR3 reads CASSSSRDRGEALHF. The CDR3, as DNA: TGTGCCAGCAGCTCGTCCCGGGACAGGGGGGAGGCCCTCCACTTT.